These 30 T cell receptor beta chains were all obtained from the same sample, sequenced in a study of T cell repertoires in cytomegalovirus infection. MiXCR, run by TCRdb on the reads, gives a single entry per CDR3 protein. The sample records approximately 250,000 distinct CDR3 sequences, around 8.7% being singletons. Sequencing was performed on PBMCs. The receptors stem from a human donor in good health (CMV status not recorded). Some clones in this sample may be carry-over from other donors' samples.

The chain couples TRBV5-1 to TRBJ2-3; 9 nucleotides line up with TRBD2. Looked up from germline, CDR1 is SGHRS and CDR2 is YFSETQ. V lost 4 bases to trimming and J lost 1 base; unmatched junction nucleotides: 7. The CDR3 length is 16 residues. The CDR3 coding sequence is TGCGCCAGCAGCAGATCCGGGACTAGCCGCACAGATACGCAGTATTTT. Translated, it gives CASSRSGTSRTDTQYF. The whole variable domain, remainder taken from reference TRBV5-1 and TRBJ2-3, is KAGVTQTPRYLIKTRGQQVTLSCSPISGHRSVSWYQQTPGQGLQFLFEYFSETQRNKGNFPGRFSGRQFSNSRSEMNVSTLELGDSALYLCASSRSGTSRTDTQYFGPGTRLTVL.

This clonotype has only a few counts. The chain recombines TRBV20-1 with TRBJ2-5, with TRBD2 identical over 8 bases. V lost 5 bases and J lost 2; bases outside the gene matches: 7. The CDR3 covers 14 residues. Per germline, CDR1 DFQATT and CDR2 SNEGSKA (reference sequence). The CDR3 DNA follows: TGCAGTGCTGACGGGAGGGCGACACAAGAGACCCAGTACTTC. It is translated as CSADGRATQETQYF.

The sample holds many counts of this clonotype. V is TRBV7-2 and J is TRBJ1-3; 7 positions match TRBD1. There are 16 residues in the CDR3. Germline-derived CDR1 and CDR2 are SGHTA and FQGNSA. The J segment lost 0 bases and the V segment lost 5 bases, leaving 7 bases of the junction unmatched. In DNA form, the CDR3 reads TGTGCCAGCAGCAAAGGCCGGACAGGCTCTGGAAACACCATATATTTT. This gives the protein CASSKGRTGSGNTIYF.

This clonotype was detected many times. The chain recombines TRBV7-2 with TRBJ1-2; 9 nucleotides align to TRBD1. CDR3 length: 14 residues. Per germline, CDR1 SGHTA and CDR2 FQGNSA. J was trimmed by 4 bases and V by 3 bases; bases with no gene match: 3. CDR3 region: CASSLGQGGYGYTF. DNA of the CDR3: TGTGCCAGCAGCTTGGGACAGGGCGGCTATGGCTACACCTTC.

The chain is built from TRBV7-9 and TRBJ1-2; 7 bases map to TRBD1. Germline CDR1 SEHNR, CDR2 FQNEAQ (reference sequence). Germline trimming cut 5 bases from V and 5 bases from J; bases unmatched to any gene: 8. The CDR3 has 14 residues. The CDR3 loop is CASSVSGTEYGYTF. The DNA for the CDR3 is TGTGCCAGCAGCGTATCCGGGACAGAGTATGGCTACACCTTC.

This clonotype was seen a few times. The chain uses TRBV5-1 and TRBJ2-3, with TRBD1 as a possible D gene (7 bases). Germline CDR1 SGHRS, CDR2 YFSETQ. Trimming cost V 0 bases and J 2 bases, with 13 bases left between them. The CDR3 covers 16 residues. The CDR3: CASSLAEGANTDTQYF. In DNA, the CDR3 is TGCGCCAGCAGCTTGGCGGAGGGGGCGAACACAGATACGCAGTATTTT.

Many counts were recorded for this clonotype. The chain carries TRBV7-2 and TRBJ1-2; D is perhaps TRBD1 (5 bases). The CDR3 spans 16 residues. Deletions cut 1 base from V and 2 bases from J, with 14 bases between. CDR1 SGHTA and CDR2 FQGNSA come from the germline V gene. CDR3 in DNA: TGTGCCAGCAGCTTAGGTGGGGCCCGCCTAAACTATGGCTACACCTTC. As protein: CASSLGGARLNYGYTF.

This clonotype was counted only a few times. The chain is built from TRBV4-1 and TRBJ2-1; D is perhaps TRBD2 (7 bases). This CDR3 has 16 amino acids. Trimming pared 4 bases from V and 4 bases from J, leaving 17 bases between. Germline V gene data show CDR1 as MGHRA and CDR2 as YSYEKL. The CDR3 sequence: CASSRGEGGAYNEQFF. The CDR3 DNA follows: TGCGCCAGCAGCCGTGGGGAGGGGGGGGCGTACAATGAGCAGTTCTTC.

The genes are TRBV4-2 and TRBJ2-5; 11 bases map to TRBD2. This CDR3 is 16 amino acids long. CDR1 is LGHNA and CDR2 is YNFKEQ in the germline V gene. Losses at the gene ends were 3 bases for V and 3 bases for J; bases not matched to a gene: 6. As DNA, the CDR3 is TGTGCCAGCAGCCATCTAGCGGGGGGACCCGAAGAGACCCAGTACTTC. Translated: CASSHLAGGPEETQYF.

This clonotype has only a few counts. A read error is possible here, since a much larger clone lies one base away. This rearrangement joins TRBV14 to TRBJ2-4; D tentatively reads TRBD1 or TRBD2 (6 bases each). Per germline, CDR1 SGHDN and CDR2 FVKESK. CDR3 length: 16 residues. V was pared by 0 bases and J by 2 bases, with 11 bases between. CDR3 amino acids: CASSQEVGGTKNIQYF. In DNA form, the CDR3 reads TGTGCCAGCAGCCAAGAAGTGGGGGGCACCAAAAACATTCAGTACTTC.

This clonotype appeared many times. The chain has TRBV7-2 and TRBJ2-2; TRBD2 is a possible D gene (5 bases). The CDR3 runs 15 residues. Germline CDR1 and CDR2: SGHTA and FQGNSA. V was pared by 0 bases and J by 0 bases, with 5 bases between. CDR3 sequence reads: CASSLAGTNTGELFF. CDR3 coding DNA: TGTGCCAGCAGCTTAGCCGGGACGAACACCGGGGAGCTGTTTTTT. Supplemented by reference TRBV7-2 and TRBJ2-2, the full variable domain reads GAGVSQSPSNKVTEKGKDVELRCDPISGHTALYWYRQSLGQGLEFLIYFQGNSAPDKSGLPSDRFSAERTGGSVSTLTIQRTQQEDSAVYLCASSLAGTNTGELFFGEGSRLTVL.

The chain recombines TRBV28 with TRBJ2-4; 8 bases are a match to TRBD1. Trimming cost V 6 bases and J 8 bases; bases outside gene matches: 9. CDR1 and CDR2 (germline): MDHEN, SYDVKM. This CDR3 region has 14 residues. CDR3: CASSRTGTRYIQYF. CDR3 sequence (DNA): TGTGCCAGCAGCAGGACAGGGACGAGGTACATTCAGTACTTC. Complete variable domain (other parts from reference TRBV28 and TRBJ2-4): DVKVTQSSRYLVKRTGEKVFLECVQDMDHENMFWYRQDPGLGLRLIYFSYDVKMKEKGDIPEGYSVSREKKERFSLILESASTNQTSMYLCASSRTGTRYIQYFGAGTRLSVL.

This clonotype was counted only a few times. The chain recombines TRBV10-3 with TRBJ2-3, with D uncertain. There are 13 residues in the CDR3. V gave up 6 bases and J gave up 0 bases, with 7 bases separating them. Germline V CDR1 and CDR2: ENHRY, SYGVKD. The DNA for the CDR3 is TGTGCCATCAGCGGAGATAGCACAGATACGCAGTATTTT. As protein: CAISGDSTDTQYF.

This clonotype was recorded many times. The chain combines TRBV28 with TRBJ2-7; no clear D gene. The ends were cut back, 7 bases at V and 2 bases at J, with 6 bases in the middle. CDR3 length: 11 amino acids. Germline V gene lookup returns CDR1 MDHEN and CDR2 SYDVKM. DNA for the CDR3: TGTGCCAGCACGGGTCCCTACGAGCAGTACTTC. Translated: CASTGPYEQYF.

This clonotype was seen more than once but under ten times. The chain joins TRBV20-1 to TRBJ1-2, with D hard to call. CDR1 and CDR2 (germline): DFQATT, SNEGSKA (reference sequence). The CDR3 loop spans 12 amino acids. Trimming took off 3 bases at V and 8 bases at J, with 13 bases between the two ends. In nucleotides, the CDR3 is TGCAGTGCTAGCCACCTCGTTGTGGGCTACACCTTC. Its protein is CSASHLVVGYTF.

There are a few counts of this clonotype. The rearrangement uses TRBV10-2 and TRBJ2-1; TRBD2 aligns across 16 bases. Germline CDR1 is WSHSY and CDR2 is SAAADI. V lost 5 bases and J lost 8; bases outside the gene matches: 6. This CDR3 spans 16 amino acids. CDR3 residues: CASSKPGLAGGDEQFF. In nucleotides, the CDR3 is TGCGCCAGCAGTAAACCGGGACTAGCGGGAGGGGATGAGCAGTTCTTC.

This clonotype came up many times. The V gene is TRBV10-3, the J gene TRBJ1-3, with D unclear. The germline V gene has CDR1 ENHRY and CDR2 SYGVKD. V was pared by 3 bases and J by 2 bases, with 11 bases between. CDR3 length: 15 residues. The DNA for the CDR3 is TGTGCCATCAGTGACCCCCGGGATGCTGGAAACACCATATATTTT. Amino acids: CAISDPRDAGNTIYF.

J is TRBJ1-1 and V is TRBV6-4; D not resolved. Per germline, CDR1 MRHNA and CDR2 SNTAGT. V was trimmed by 0 bases and J by 4 bases, leaving 9 bases between them. This CDR3 comprises 14 residues. The CDR3 DNA is TGTGCCAGCAGTGACTCGATCCTTATCACTGAAGCTTTCTTT. Encoded protein: CASSDSILITEAFF.

This clonotype showed up many times. CDR3 nucleotide sequence: TGTGCCAGCAGCTTAGCAGCGGGGGGGACAGATACGCAGTATTTT. As protein: CASSLAAGGTDTQYF. The rearrangement links TRBV7-2 to TRBJ2-3; 10 bases align to TRBD2. Trimming at V came to 0 bases and at J to 3 bases, leaving 0 bases not matched to a gene. This CDR3 contains 15 residues. Germline CDR1 and CDR2: SGHTA and FQGNSA.

This clonotype was counted at least ten times. V and J are TRBV7-6 and TRBJ2-1; D gene uncertain. Germline lookup yields CDR1 SGHVS and CDR2 FNYEAQ. Trimming pared 5 bases from V and 14 bases from J, leaving 16 bases between. The CDR3 contains 12 residues. CDR3 nucleotide sequence: TGTGCCAGCAGCGAAACAAGGACCCCGGAGTTCTTC. Its protein product is CASSETRTPEFF.

This clonotype appeared many times. The rearrangement joins TRBV7-2 to TRBJ1-2; D not certain. With 0 bases removed from V and 3 bases from J, the gap between germline ends came to 11 bases. The germline gives CDR1 SGHTA, CDR2 FQGNSA. The CDR3 spans 15 residues. This chain's CDR3 is CASSLAFVMDYGYTF. CDR3 coding DNA: TGTGCCAGCAGCTTAGCGTTCGTGATGGACTATGGCTACACCTTC.

The chain is built from TRBV7-2 and TRBJ2-3, with 10 bases matching TRBD2. Trimming removed 5 bases from V and 5 bases from J; junction bases left unmatched: 7. Germline assignment: CDR1 SGHTA and CDR2 FQGNSA. This CDR3 has 15 residues. For the CDR3, the DNA is TGTGCCAGCAGCCGAGCGGGGGGGGGAAAAGATACGCAGTATTTT. Protein: CASSRAGGGKDTQYF.

There are a few counts of this clonotype. This chain uses TRBV4-3 with TRBJ2-7; D is ambiguous. V dropped 0 bases and J dropped 7 bases, with 16 bases sitting between them. Germline V CDR1 and CDR2: LGHNA, YSLEER. CDR3 size: 15 residues. The CDR3 sequence: CASSQDRGTSREQYF. In DNA, the CDR3 is TGCGCCAGCAGCCAAGATCGCGGTACCTCGAGGGAGCAGTACTTC.

This clonotype was detected a few times. V and J are TRBV28 and TRBJ1-2; no clear D. This CDR3 spans 16 amino acids. Germline CDR1 MDHEN, CDR2 SYDVKM. The ends were cut back, 8 bases at V and 8 bases at J, with 27 bases in the middle. CDR3: CASSPPRLNSRWGYTF. The CDR3 DNA sequence: TGTGCCAGCTCTCCACCCAGATTAAACTCCCGATGGGGCTACACCTTC.

The CDR3 protein is CSVEVESYGYTF. The CDR3 coding sequence is TGCAGCGTTGAAGTGGAGAGCTATGGCTACACCTTC. This chain connects TRBV29-1 to TRBJ1-2; D is uncertain. CDR1 is SQVTM, CDR2 ANQGSEA, per germline. The germline V and J ends were trimmed by 1 base and 4 bases, with 7 bases remaining between them. The CDR3 is 12 amino acids.

The gene calls are TRBV14 and TRBJ1-3; D is unclear. Germline-derived CDR1 and CDR2 are SGHDN and FVKESK. V lost 2 bases, J lost 0 bases, and 11 bases lay in between. This CDR3 region has 16 residues. The CDR3 DNA sequence: TGTGCCAGCAGCCAAAAAATCCCCGTCTCTGGAAACACCATATATTTT. Its protein is CASSQKIPVSGNTIYF.

This clonotype was recorded many times. The chain carries TRBV7-9 and TRBJ2-1; D perhaps matches TRBD2 (6 bases). The CDR3 runs to 17 residues. CDR1 is SEHNR and CDR2 is FQNEAQ in the germline V gene (reference sequence). The ends were cut back, 4 bases at V and 8 bases at J, with 24 bases in the middle. The CDR3 sequence: CASSWGRTNLLGHEQFF. The CDR3 nucleotides read TGTGCCAGCAGCTGGGGCAGGACTAACCTCCTCGGCCATGAGCAGTTCTTC.

The chain links TRBV12-5 to TRBJ1-1, with D uncertain. Trimming pared 1 base from V and 1 base from J, leaving 22 bases between. This CDR3 is built from 19 residues. Per germline, CDR1 LGHNT and CDR2 FRNRAP. CDR3 in DNA: TGTGCTAGTGGTTTGGCCCCCATGGTTACCCCCGCACCGAACACTGAAGCTTTCTTT. It specifies CASGLAPMVTPAPNTEAFF.

V gene TRBV27 combines with J gene TRBJ2-3; no firm D call. V lost 5 bases, J lost 3 bases, and 9 bases lay in between. The CDR3 is 13 amino acids. The germline gives CDR1 MNHEY, CDR2 SMNVEV (reference sequence). The CDR3 region has the DNA TGTGCCAGCAGTGTAGGACGGACAGATACGCAGTATTTT. This encodes CASSVGRTDTQYF.

This clonotype has a count of ten or more. J is TRBJ1-1 and V is TRBV7-2; perhaps TRBD1 as D (5 bases). V was shortened by 5 bases and J by 1 base, with 11 bases between the two germline ends. Germline V gives CDR1 SGHTA, CDR2 FQGNSA. CDR3 size: 14 residues. DNA for the CDR3: TGTGCCAGCAGCGCACTAACAGGGAACACTGAAGCTTTCTTT. Its protein product is CASSALTGNTEAFF.